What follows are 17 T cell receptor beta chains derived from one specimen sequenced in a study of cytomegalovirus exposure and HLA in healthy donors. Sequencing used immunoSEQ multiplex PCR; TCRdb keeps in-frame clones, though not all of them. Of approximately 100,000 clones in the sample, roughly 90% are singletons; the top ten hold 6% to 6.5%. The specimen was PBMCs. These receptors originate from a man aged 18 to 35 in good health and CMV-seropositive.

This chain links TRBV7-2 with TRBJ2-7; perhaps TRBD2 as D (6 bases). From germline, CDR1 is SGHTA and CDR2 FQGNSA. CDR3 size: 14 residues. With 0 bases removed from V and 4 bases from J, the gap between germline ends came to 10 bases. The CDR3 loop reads CASSLAGLGYEQYF. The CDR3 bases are TGTGCCAGCAGCTTAGCGGGACTGGGGTACGAGCAGTACTTC.

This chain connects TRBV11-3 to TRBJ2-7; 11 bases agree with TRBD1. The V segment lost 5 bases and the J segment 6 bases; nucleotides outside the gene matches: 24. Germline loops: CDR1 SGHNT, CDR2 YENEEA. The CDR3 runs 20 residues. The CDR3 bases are TGTGCCAGCAGCCCAACGCGATCCCAAGCCGGGACAGGGGGACAAAGCGAGCAGTACTTC. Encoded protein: CASSPTRSQAGTGGQSEQYF.

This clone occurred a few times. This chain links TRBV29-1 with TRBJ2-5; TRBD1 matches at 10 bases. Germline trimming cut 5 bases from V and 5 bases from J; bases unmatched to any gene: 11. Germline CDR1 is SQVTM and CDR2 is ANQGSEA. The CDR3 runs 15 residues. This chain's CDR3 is CSVKGRQGAGETQYF. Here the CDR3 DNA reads TGCAGCGTTAAAGGCAGACAGGGGGCGGGGGAGACCCAGTACTTC.

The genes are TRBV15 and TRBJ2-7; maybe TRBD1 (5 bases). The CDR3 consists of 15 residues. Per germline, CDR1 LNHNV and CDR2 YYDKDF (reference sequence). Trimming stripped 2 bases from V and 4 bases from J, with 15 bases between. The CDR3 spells CATSRLSPGSYEQYF. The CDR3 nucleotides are TGTGCCACCAGCAGATTATCCCCAGGGTCTTACGAGCAGTACTTC.

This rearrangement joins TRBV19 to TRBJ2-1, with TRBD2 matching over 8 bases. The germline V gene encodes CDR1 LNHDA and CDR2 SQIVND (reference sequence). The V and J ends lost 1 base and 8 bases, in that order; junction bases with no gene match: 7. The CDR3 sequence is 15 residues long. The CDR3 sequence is CASSIAGGPVYEQFF. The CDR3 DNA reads TGTGCCAGTAGTATAGCGGGGGGGCCGGTCTATGAGCAGTTCTTC.

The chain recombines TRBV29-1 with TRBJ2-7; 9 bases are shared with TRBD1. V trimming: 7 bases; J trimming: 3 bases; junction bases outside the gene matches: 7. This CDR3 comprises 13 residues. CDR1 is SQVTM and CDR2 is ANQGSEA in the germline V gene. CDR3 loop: CSATGQGGYEQYF. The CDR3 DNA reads TGCAGCGCGACGGGACAGGGAGGCTACGAGCAGTACTTC.

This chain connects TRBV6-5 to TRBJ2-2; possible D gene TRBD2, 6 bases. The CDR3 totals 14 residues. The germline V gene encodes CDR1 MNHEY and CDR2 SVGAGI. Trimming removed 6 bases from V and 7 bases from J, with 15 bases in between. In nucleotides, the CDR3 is TGTGCCAGCAGAACCTCACACGGGGGCGGGGAGCTGTTTTTT. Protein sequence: CASRTSHGGGELFF.

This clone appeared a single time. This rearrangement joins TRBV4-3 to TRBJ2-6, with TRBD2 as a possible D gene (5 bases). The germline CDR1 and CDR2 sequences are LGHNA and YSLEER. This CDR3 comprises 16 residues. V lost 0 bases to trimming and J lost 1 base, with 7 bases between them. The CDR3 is CASSQDGVSGANVLTF. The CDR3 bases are TGCGCCAGCAGCCAAGACGGGGTTTCTGGGGCCAACGTCCTGACTTTC.

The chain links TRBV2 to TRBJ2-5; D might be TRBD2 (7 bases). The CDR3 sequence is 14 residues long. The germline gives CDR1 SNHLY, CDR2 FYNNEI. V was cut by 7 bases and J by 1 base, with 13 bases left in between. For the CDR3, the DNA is TGTGCCAGCAAGGGGGGGCAGGGCCAAGAGACCCAGTACTTC. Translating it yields CASKGGQGQETQYF.

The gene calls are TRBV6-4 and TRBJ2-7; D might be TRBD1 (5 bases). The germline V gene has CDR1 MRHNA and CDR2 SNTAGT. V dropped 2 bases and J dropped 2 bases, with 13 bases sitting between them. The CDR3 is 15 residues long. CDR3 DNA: TGTGCCAGCAGTGACCCTGGACAAAACGCCTACGAGCAGTACTTC. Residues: CASSDPGQNAYEQYF.

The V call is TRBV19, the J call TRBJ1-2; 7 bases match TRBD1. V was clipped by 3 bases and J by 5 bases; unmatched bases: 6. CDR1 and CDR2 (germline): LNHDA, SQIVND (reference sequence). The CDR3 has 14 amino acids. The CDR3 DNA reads TGTGCCAGTAGTATGTCGACAGGGATTTATGGCTACACCTTC. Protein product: CASSMSTGIYGYTF.

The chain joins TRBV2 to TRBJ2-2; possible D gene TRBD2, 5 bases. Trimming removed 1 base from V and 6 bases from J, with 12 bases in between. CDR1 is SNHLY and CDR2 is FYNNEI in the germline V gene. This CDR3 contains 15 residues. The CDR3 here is CASSEEGSFPGELFF. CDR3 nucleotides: TGTGCCAGCAGTGAAGAAGGGAGTTTTCCCGGGGAGCTGTTTTTT.

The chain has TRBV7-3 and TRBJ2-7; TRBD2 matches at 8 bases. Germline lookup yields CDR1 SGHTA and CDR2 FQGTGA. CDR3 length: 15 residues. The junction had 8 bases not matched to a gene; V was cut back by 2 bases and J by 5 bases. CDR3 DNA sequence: TGTGCCAGCAGCTTATTTGGCGGGGGGAGGGACGAGCAGTACTTC. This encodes CASSLFGGGRDEQYF. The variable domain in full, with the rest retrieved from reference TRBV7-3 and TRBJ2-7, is GAGVSQTPSNKVTEKGKYVELRCDPISGHTALYWYRQSLGQGPEFLIYFQGTGAADDSGLPNDRFFAVRPEGSVSTLKIQRTERGDSAVYLCASSLFGGGRDEQYFGPGTRLTVT.

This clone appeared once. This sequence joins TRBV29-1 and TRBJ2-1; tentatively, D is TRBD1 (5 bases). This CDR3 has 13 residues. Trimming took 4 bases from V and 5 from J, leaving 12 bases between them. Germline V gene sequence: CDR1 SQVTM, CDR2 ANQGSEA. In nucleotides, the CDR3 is TGCAGCGTTGTACGACAGTCGGACAATGAGCAGTTCTTC. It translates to CSVVRQSDNEQFF.

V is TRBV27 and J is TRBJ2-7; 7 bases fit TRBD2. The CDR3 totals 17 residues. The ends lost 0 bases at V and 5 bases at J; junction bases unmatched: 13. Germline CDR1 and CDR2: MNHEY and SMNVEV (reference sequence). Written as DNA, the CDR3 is TGTGCCAGCAGTTTATCGGCATTTGCGGGAGCAGTCAACGAGCAGTACTTC. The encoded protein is CASSLSAFAGAVNEQYF.

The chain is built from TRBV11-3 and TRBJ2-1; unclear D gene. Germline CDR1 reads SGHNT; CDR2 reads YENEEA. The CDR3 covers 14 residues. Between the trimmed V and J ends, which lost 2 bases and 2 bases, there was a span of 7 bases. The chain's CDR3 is CASSLRHTYNEQFF. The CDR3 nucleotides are TGTGCCAGCAGCTTAAGACACACCTACAATGAGCAGTTCTTC.

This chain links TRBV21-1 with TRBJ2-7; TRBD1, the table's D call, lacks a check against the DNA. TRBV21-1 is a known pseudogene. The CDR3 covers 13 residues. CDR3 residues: CASSLGQGHNKYF. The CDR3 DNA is TGTGCCAGCAGCCTGGGACAGGGGCATAATAAGTACTTC.